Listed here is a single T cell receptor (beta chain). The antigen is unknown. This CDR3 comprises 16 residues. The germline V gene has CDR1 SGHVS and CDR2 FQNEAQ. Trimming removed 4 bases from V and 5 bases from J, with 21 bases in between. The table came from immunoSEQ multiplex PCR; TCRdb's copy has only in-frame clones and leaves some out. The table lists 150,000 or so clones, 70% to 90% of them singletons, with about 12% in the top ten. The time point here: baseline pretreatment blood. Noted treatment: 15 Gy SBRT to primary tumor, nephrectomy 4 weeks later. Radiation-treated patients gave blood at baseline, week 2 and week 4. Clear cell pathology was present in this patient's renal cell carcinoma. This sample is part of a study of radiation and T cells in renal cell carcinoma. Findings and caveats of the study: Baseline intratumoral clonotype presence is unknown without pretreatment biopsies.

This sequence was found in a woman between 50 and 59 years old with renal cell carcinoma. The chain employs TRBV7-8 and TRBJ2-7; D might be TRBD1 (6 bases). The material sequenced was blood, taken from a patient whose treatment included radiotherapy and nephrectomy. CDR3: CASSSPGDTQFHEQYF. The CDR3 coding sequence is TGTGCCAGCAGCTCCCCAGGGGACACCCAGTTCCACGAGCAGTACTTC.